This T cell receptor beta chain was observed in a study of cytomegalovirus exposure and HLA in healthy donors (TCRdb year 2017). About the full investigation: In an earlier analysis of fewer than 750 of the donors, 250 to 350 Gb of sequence data and about 110 million unique TCR beta sequences from 150 million to 200 million T cells were reported. Roughly 290 gigabases of sequencing data and about 92 million unique TCR sequences made up an early release that covered under 750 HLA-typed donors. Among the roughly 400 genotyped donors, roughly 80% belonged to the genetic ancestry cluster associated with self-reported Caucasian donors. The study aimed to test whether signatures of past pathogen exposure could be identified by cataloging public T cell receptors. Using immunosequencing, the study profiled T cell repertoires from roughly 650 subjects and related those repertoires to cytomegalovirus serostatus. Along with the approximately 620-subject first cohort, a separate validation cohort of more than 90 different subjects was used. To predict cytomegalovirus infection status, the study combined high-throughput TCR immunosequencing, statistical association of individual TCRs with disease status, and machine learning. A later analysis re-analyzed previously published TCR beta repertoires from 600 to 850 donors and added high-resolution HLA genotyping to study TCR occurrence patterns. Rather than drawing on any new phenotypic data, the later analysis identified candidate immune exposures from TCR beta sequences and the way those sequences occurred across donors. To decide whether each TCR beta V gene segment behaved as functional or pseudogenic, an earlier analysis of approximately 620 of the donors relied on high-throughput TCR beta sequencing. Donor age, sex, ethnicity and CMV serostatus were compiled alongside the repertoire data. Genome-wide SNP genotypes for about 65% of the 666 donors were used in a later genetic analysis, which treated that subset as a discovery cohort. All discovery cohort repertoires had been generated using a single sequencing platform. Both class I and class II loci were covered by HLA typing, at four-digit resolution. The number of donors typed differed by locus, with roughly 629-640 for A, B, C, DRB1 and DQB1, roughly 520 for DQA1, over 600 for DPA1, and 472 for DPB1. Because of strong linkage in the cohort, five DR-DQ haplotypes were treated as single units for association and clustering. Among about 360 genotyped donors of the cohort, an average of around 240,000 unique TCR beta nucleotide sequences were sequenced per donor, roughly a sixth of them non-productive.

V loses 3 bases, J loses 5 bases, and the germline ends lie 13 bases apart. CDR1 and CDR2, per the germline V gene, are KGHSH and LQKENI. The CDR3 covers 15 residues, taking in both the cysteine and the phenylalanine. Of all the DNA, just the CDR3 is kept, 45 bases in frame from base 1. The cohort consisted of 600 to 750 healthy bone marrow donors. At the time of sampling, all cohort members were nominally healthy, though unrecorded immune exposures were likely present. The donor tested CMV seronegative and was one of the 352 seronegative cohort members. A peripheral blood sample was provided by each donor, and peripheral blood mononuclear cells were used for TCR beta sequencing. The Qiagen DNeasy Blood Extraction Kit was used to extract genomic DNA from the blood cell samples. As to this clone: This clone's antigen is unknown. No clone much larger than this one lies a single base away; base qualities are absent.

Results the study describes overall, beyond this receptor: Linkage disequilibrium might explain the correlated functional status among segregating V segments, but an unknown experimental factor could not be ruled out. Roughly uniform sequencing depth across donors was assumed in presence/absence analyses, although this assumption may not hold. In vitro tests confirmed that a few of the cytomegalovirus-associated TCR beta chains recognize cytomegalovirus antigens. Compared with equally common non-associated chains, HLA-associated TCR beta chains in a later analysis were more clonally expanded and had lower generation probabilities. Because counts were too low, more than 15 rarely observed V segments, including chromosome 9 orphons, were excluded from the earlier analysis of 587 of the donors. A later analysis reported that several top co-occurrence clusters appeared linked to parvovirus B19, influenza, CMV and Epstein-Barr virus. Most CMV-associated TCR beta chains appeared to be HLA-restricted in a later analysis, and the HLA associations seemed to be driven largely by CMV exposure. At a false discovery rate of 0.05, a later analysis linked 16,000 or so TCR beta sequences to specific HLA alleles. When HLA alleles, especially DR and DQ, strongly co-occurred, TCR associations were difficult to assign to individual alleles. Most TCR sequences were seen in very few donors, while some public TCRs were found in many individuals. HLA typing was unavailable for some donors at each locus, so association tests used only the typed subset. Because the 87-base-pair reads could not distinguish some IMGT-functional V segments, including TRBV6-2 and TRBV6-3, those segments were excluded. A later genetic analysis reported fewer N-insertions in productive TCRs among donors in an Asian-associated ancestry cluster than the approximately 700-donor mean. Cytomegalovirus status was reported to be diagnosed by the classifier with high specificity and sensitivity in both the original and validation cohorts. In a later analysis, TCR association rates were found to vary across HLA loci, with the most associated TCRs seen for DRB1 alleles and the fewest for HLA-C alleles. A further reported finding was that TCR beta sequences accurately predicted the HLA-A and HLA-B alleles for most subjects in the first cohort. A later genetic analysis associated a missense DCLRE1C variant with V-gene and J-gene trimming of TCR beta chains, and an independent cohort replicated the association. Broadly in line with IMGT annotations, most TCR beta V segments showed up in productive rearrangements about 87% or about 30% of the time in an earlier analysis of some 590 of the donors. The study gave a list of some 150 TCR beta chains associated with cytomegalovirus. In this cohort, only TCR beta chains were sequenced, and detectable features were limited by the absence of alpha or paired-chain data. CMV serostatus was the only immune exposure information available for the cohort. The authors suggested that the approach could potentially be generalized to other disease states and immunological phenotypes. A cluster of highly shared sequence variants was judged likely to be a technical artifact of the sequencing pipeline.

The receptor library was made with the immunoSEQ multiplex PCR assay. A mixture of 60 forward primers for TCR Vbeta segments and 13 reverse primers for TCR Jbeta segments was used in the multiplex PCR. Amplification of the CDR3 region of rearranged TCR beta genes was performed with a multiplex PCR assay on genomic DNA. The amplified TCR beta libraries were sequenced on the Illumina HiSeq System as 87-base-pair reads. The published analysis was carried out like this. A later analysis counted approximately 76 million unique TCR beta chains across the 500 to 850 repertoires, and some 11 million of these chains were shared by at least two donors. Raw reads were error-corrected and collapsed into unique sequences with a nearest-neighbor algorithm that merged closely related sequences to remove PCR and sequencing errors. To assign V, D and J gene segments, CDR3 sequences were aligned to IMGT reference sequences. For a sequence to be retained, at least a six-nucleotide match to both a V gene segment and a J gene segment was required. Rearrangements were classified as productive when the CDR3 lacked stop codons and remained in frame with V and J, and all other rearrangements were classified as non-productive. Following IMGT convention, CDR3 was defined as the stretch from the second conserved V-encoded cysteine up to the conserved J-encoded phenylalanine. The earlier analysis of about 560 of the donors excluded any sequence lacking an unambiguous match to a single V gene segment. An earlier analysis of 587 of the donors classified V segments as functional when productive rearrangements were above 56.7% and as segregating when the standard deviation between donors was above 5%. A statistical classification framework was developed to diagnose cytomegalovirus status using the catalog of TCR beta chain sequences. V and J gene assignment, in a later analysis, came from comparing TCR nucleotide sequences with IMGT/GENE-DB human TR gene sequences. Using the TCRdist pipeline, a later analysis assigned CDR3 sequences along with most-parsimonious VDJ recombination scenarios. In a later analysis, every TCR beta chain was defined by the combination of its CDR3 amino acid sequence and its V-gene family, and reads without a unique V-gene family were dropped. As a way to deal with suspected cross-contamination and a sequencing artifact, a later analysis dropped over 550 nucleotide sequences that were highly shared and had low generation probability. In a later analysis, a clonal expansion index was calculated for each public chain from normalized within-repertoire ranks of inferred template counts. In a later analysis, generation probabilities were computed with a VDJ recombination model fitted to out-of-frame rearrangements, and the resulting probabilities were checked against IGoR. A later analysis scored TCR-TCR, TCR-HLA and TCR-CMV co-occurrence with hypergeometric tests, applying a repertoire-size bias correction to TCR pairs. To estimate false discovery rates, a later analysis permuted the HLA or CMV assignments 20 times. In a later analysis, co-occurring TCRs were grouped using DBSCAN, and TCRdist sequence similarity was added for clustering within HLA-allele-positive subsets. For co-occurrence clustering, repertoires with fewer than 30,000 or more than 120,000 public chains were excluded, along with four to six repertoires with anomalous nucleotide sharing. TCRdb mirrors the immuneACCESS table, restricted to in-frame sequences. Some clones are absent from its copies; in checked studies, under half trace to an unresolved V gene, and the reason for the others is unknown. V and J calls and clone size are those listed in that table; D and trimming were worked out from the DNA. Within this sample are 150,000 to 200,000 clones, with roughly four fifths of them counted one time only. The top ten hold 2.5% to 3.5% of the sample.

The rearrangement joined TRBV18 to TRBJ1-4, with the identity of the D gene unclear. This receptor was identified in a woman between 35 and 50 years old in good health and CMV-seronegative. Input material: PBMCs. The DNA sequence is TGTGCCAGCTCACCGCTTGAAGGAGCAAATGAAAAACTGTTTTTT. This gives the protein CASSPLEGANEKLFF.